Below are 31 T cell receptor beta chains sequenced from a single sample in a study of CXCR3-negative and CXCR3-positive naive CD8 T cells. The libraries of TRB cDNA were prepared using 5' RACE with UMI labels. TCRdb reanalyzed the 5' RACE reads, giving one entry per CDR3 protein sequence and no DNA. The sample table sets out fewer than 80,000 distinct CDR3 sequences. Sequences were obtained from naive CXCR3- CD8+ T cells from blood. Subset of the sample: CD45RO-CCR7+CD27+CD95- naive CD8+ T cells lacking CXCR3 (TNR3-). The origin of the receptors is a human donor in good health. Some clones in this sample may be carry-over from other donors' samples.

V gene TRBV12-3 or TRBV12-4 combines with J gene TRBJ2-5; as DNA is missing, the TRBD1 call by TCRdb cannot be tested. The CDR3 spans 17 residues. CDR3 region: CASSLVPGQRDEETQYF.

The chain has TRBV7-2 and TRBJ2-3. The CDR3 length is 14 residues. The germline V gene encodes CDR1 SGHTA and CDR2 FQGNSA. The CDR3 protein is CASSLERGTGSQYF.

The rearrangement uses TRBV18 and TRBJ2-5; TCRdb gives TRBD1 as the D gene, but with no DNA this cannot be confirmed. The CDR3 has 14 amino acids. CDR1 is KGHSH, CDR2 LQKENI, per germline. CDR3 sequence reads: CASSLRTVEETQYF.

V is TRBV12-3 or TRBV12-4 and J is TRBJ2-1; TCRdb proposes TRBD1, but this gene call is untestable without DNA. CDR3 length: 16 residues. The CDR3 protein is CASSLWTGGLWYEQFF.

The chain joins TRBV10-3 to TRBJ2-7. Germline loops: CDR1 ENHRY, CDR2 SYGVKD. The CDR3 has 13 amino acids. This CDR3 is CAISDGVSYEQYF.

The chain carries TRBV20-1 and TRBJ1-5. CDR3 size: 15 residues. Per the germline V gene, CDR1 is DFQATT and CDR2 is SNEGSKA (reference sequence). The CDR3 here is CSARVEILGDQPQHF.

The genes are TRBV19 and TRBJ2-1; the TCRdb call, TRBD2, lacks DNA for checking. Germline V gene data show CDR1 as LNHDA and CDR2 as SQIVND (reference sequence). This CDR3 is 14 amino acids long. CDR3 residues: CASRLAGGRDEQFF.

This chain joins TRBV12-3 or TRBV12-4 and TRBJ1-2; the D call from TCRdb, TRBD1, cannot be confirmed without DNA. The CDR3 is 16 amino acids. This chain's CDR3 is CASSLFGQQGGPGYTF.

The chain carries TRBV4-3 and TRBJ2-1. The germline V gene encodes CDR1 LGHNA and CDR2 YSLEER. This CDR3 comprises 12 residues. The CDR3 loop is CASSHLSNEQFF.

This chain links TRBV25-1 with TRBJ2-7. The germline gives CDR1 MGHDK, CDR2 SYGVNS. The length of the CDR3 is 14 residues. The CDR3 sequence: CASSALGSTYEQYF.

J is TRBJ1-2 and V is TRBV29-1; TCRdb proposes TRBD1, but this gene call is untestable without DNA. CDR1 and CDR2 from the germline V gene are SQVTM and ANQGSEA. This CDR3 spans 14 amino acids. The CDR3 sequence is CSVEGGATNYGYTF.

The rearrangement uses TRBV29-1 and TRBJ1-1. The CDR3 has 13 residues. Germline values: CDR1 SQVTM, CDR2 ANQGSEA. The CDR3 reads CSVGGGLNTEAFF.

The V gene is TRBV7-7, the J gene TRBJ2-1; TCRdb proposes TRBD1, but this gene call is untestable without DNA. This CDR3 is 22 amino acids long. Per germline, CDR1 SSHAT and CDR2 FNYEAQ (reference sequence). The CDR3 spells CASSSILGTPLYSGSSYNEQFF.

This chain connects TRBV20-1 to TRBJ2-7; TCRdb returns TRBD1, unconfirmable since there is no DNA. The CDR3 is 13 residues long. CDR1 is DFQATT, CDR2 SNEGSKA, per germline (reference sequence). The chain's CDR3 is CSARRDSPYEQYF.

The chain recombines TRBV18 with TRBJ2-1. Germline assignment: CDR1 KGHSH and CDR2 LQKENI. CDR3 length: 16 amino acids. CDR3 residues: CASSPLSTDSYNEQFF. Together with reference TRBV18 and TRBJ2-1, the CDR3 gives the full variable domain: NAGVMQNPRHLVRRRGQEARLRCSPMKGHSHVYWYRQLPEEGLKFMVYLQKENIIDESGMPKERFSAEFPKEGPSILRIQQVVRGDSAAYFCASSPLSTDSYNEQFFGPGTRLTVL.

The J gene is TRBJ2-6, the V gene TRBV11-2. The germline V gene has CDR1 SGHAT and CDR2 FQNNGV. The CDR3 consists of 17 residues. The CDR3 protein is CASSLGAMSSGANVLTF.

The CDR3 spells CASRKPGQGGGTQYF. V gene TRBV6-5 combines with J gene TRBJ2-5; no DNA is available, so the TRBD1 call from TCRdb remains unchecked. There are 15 residues in the CDR3. Germline CDR1 MNHEY, CDR2 SVGAGI.

The J gene is TRBJ2-1, the V gene TRBV5-1; TCRdb's D call, TRBD1, is unchecked because there is no DNA. From germline, CDR1 is SGHRS and CDR2 YFSETQ. The CDR3 is 12 amino acids. This chain's CDR3 is CASSQGDDEQFF.

The V and J genes are TRBV23-1 and TRBJ2-1. TRBV23-1 is known as an ORF, though its function is uncertain. There are 15 residues in the CDR3. This CDR3 is CASSQDFQAYNEQFF.

The chain recombines TRBV7-9 with TRBJ1-1; TCRdb gives TRBD1 as the D gene, but with no DNA this cannot be confirmed. Germline values: CDR1 SEHNR, CDR2 FQNEAQ (reference sequence). The CDR3 totals 14 residues. CDR3 residues: CASSPTDKNTEAFF.

The chain joins TRBV20-1 to TRBJ2-7; TCRdb lists TRBD1, though no DNA is available to test this call. Germline V gene sequence: CDR1 DFQATT, CDR2 SNEGSKA (reference sequence). The CDR3 covers 14 residues. The chain's CDR3 is CSAPETGTSYEQYF.

The CDR3: CASSESSGAYYEQYF. The J gene is TRBJ2-7, the V gene TRBV6-4; the D call of TRBD1 rests on TCRdb alone, since no DNA is present to check it. The CDR3 has 15 amino acids. Germline V gene sequence: CDR1 MRHNA, CDR2 SNTAGT.

This chain connects TRBV6-5 to TRBJ2-7; TCRdb gives TRBD1 as the D gene, but with no DNA this cannot be confirmed. CDR1 MNHEY and CDR2 SVGAGI come from the germline V gene. The CDR3 consists of 15 residues. CDR3 sequence: CASKIQGGSRLGQYF.

The chain employs TRBV4-2 and TRBJ2-1. This CDR3 spans 15 amino acids. CDR1 and CDR2 from the germline V gene are LGHNA and YNFKEQ. CDR3 amino acids: CASSRTSSSYNEQFF.

The rearrangement uses TRBV6-5 and TRBJ2-5; there is no DNA to check the TCRdb D call of TRBD2. Germline V gene lookup returns CDR1 MNHEY and CDR2 SVGAGI. This CDR3 has 17 residues. CDR3 sequence: CASSSTDQRAFQETQYF.

The chain employs TRBV11-2 and TRBJ2-5; absent DNA, TCRdb's TRBD2 call cannot be checked. The germline gives CDR1 SGHAT, CDR2 FQNNGV. The CDR3 has 13 amino acids. The CDR3 is CASREGMGETQYF.

The chain combines TRBV27 with TRBJ2-7; TCRdb picks TRBD2, but there is no DNA to check that call. The CDR3 sequence is 14 residues long. Looked up from germline, CDR1 is MNHEY and CDR2 is SMNVEV (reference sequence). This CDR3 reads CASSPTARAYEQYF.

This chain links TRBV6-5 with TRBJ2-1; TCRdb lists TRBD2, though no DNA is available to test this call. Per the germline V gene, CDR1 is MNHEY and CDR2 is SVGAGI. CDR3 length equals 17 residues. The CDR3: CASSYSREGTPYNEQFF.

The V call is TRBV7-6, the J call TRBJ2-1. This CDR3 spans 16 amino acids. CDR1 SGHVS and CDR2 FNYEAQ come from the germline V gene. CDR3 sequence reads: CASSLALTAQYNEQFF.

This chain uses TRBV10-3 with TRBJ2-7; the TCRdb D gene call, TRBD2, has no DNA to confirm it. This CDR3 region has 15 residues. Germline loops: CDR1 ENHRY, CDR2 SYGVKD. CDR3 protein: CAISGGMESSYEQYF.

This chain links TRBV27 with TRBJ2-3; TCRdb gives TRBD1 as the D gene, but with no DNA this cannot be confirmed. This CDR3 region has 15 residues. Germline V gene lookup returns CDR1 MNHEY and CDR2 SMNVEV (reference sequence). The CDR3 here is CASTARGTSTDTQYF.